A selection of T cell receptor beta chains follows, all from one sample in a study of cytomegalovirus exposure and HLA in healthy donors. Some clones are missing from TCRdb's copy, which holds only in-frame ones; the method was immunoSEQ multiplex PCR. The sample includes 150,000 to 170,000 clones, around 80% of them seen just once. Sequencing was done on a sample of PBMCs. These receptor sequences come from a woman between 40 and 55 years old in good health and CMV-seronegative. CDR3s include the opening cysteine and the closing phenylalanine or tryptophan. The D gene is left open where the match is weak. Some rows have no size entry. The others give once, few or many, or a class for an expanded clone.

clone size | J gene | D gene | V gene | CDR3 protein | CDR3 DNA
few | TRBJ2-7 | TRBD1 | TRBV2 | CASTPDRGSHEQYF | TGTGCCAGCACCCCAGACAGGGGTTCCCACGAGCAGTACTTC
. | TRBJ2-6 | TRBD1 | TRBV27 | CASSTWTGSGANVLTF | TGTGCCAGCAGTACCTGGACAGGGTCTGGGGCCAACGTCCTGACTTTC
. | TRBJ2-1 | . | TRBV19 | CASNPRGFSYNEQFF | TGTGCCAGTAACCCGCGCGGATTCTCCTACAATGAGCAGTTCTTC
. | TRBJ2-6 | . | TRBV7-9 | CASSLGAPGANVLTF | TGTGCCAGCAGCTTAGGGGCGCCAGGGGCCAACGTCCTGACTTTC
once | TRBJ2-7 | TRBD2 | TRBV2 | CAGTGLAVSYEQYF | TGTGCCGGGACCGGACTAGCGGTCTCCTACGAGCAGTACTTC
. | TRBJ1-2 | . | TRBV5-1 | CASAAGENYGYTF | TGCGCCAGCGCGGCAGGGGAAAACTATGGCTACACCTTC
few | TRBJ1-1 | . | TRBV2 | CASRKDVTGGTEAFF | TGTGCCAGCAGAAAGGATGTCACGGGGGGAACTGAAGCTTTCTTT
. | TRBJ1-4 | TRBD1 | TRBV5-4 | CASSIDRGQGEKLFF | TGTGCCAGCAGCATTGACAGGGGGCAGGGTGAAAAACTGTTTTTT
. | TRBJ1-1 | . | TRBV15 | CATSRVQVVGGEAFF | TGTGCCACCAGCAGAGTTCAGGTCGTGGGGGGGGAAGCTTTCTTT
. | TRBJ2-7 | . | TRBV9 | CASSVTLDSVEQYF | TGTGCCAGCAGCGTCACCCTAGACTCCGTCGAGCAGTACTTC
. | TRBJ2-7 | TRBD2 | TRBV7-2 | CASSSGLAGEGQYF | TGTGCCAGCAGCTCGGGACTAGCGGGAGAAGGGCAGTACTTC
. | TRBJ1-5 | . | TRBV25-1 | CASSDPSQGPNQPQHF | TGTGCCAGCAGTGACCCCAGCCAGGGCCCCAATCAGCCCCAGCATTTT
. | TRBJ1-1 | . | TRBV6-1 | CASTPTGGYTEAFF | TGTGCCAGCACCCCGACAGGTGGGTACACTGAAGCTTTCTTT
. | TRBJ2-7 | . | TRBV5-1 | CASSLAAGTAREQYF | TGCGCCAGCAGCCTCGCGGCGGGGACAGCCCGCGAGCAGTACTTC
. | TRBJ1-4 | . | TRBV11-3 | CASSSGGRVDEKLFF | TGTGCCAGCAGCTCTGGGGGCAGGGTGGATGAAAAACTGTTTTTT
. | TRBJ1-3 | . | TRBV7-6 | CASSLDRGGIYF | TGTGCCAGCAGCTTGGACCGGGGGGGTATATATTTT
. | TRBJ1-1 | . | TRBV6-6 | CASSYPGDEAFF | TGTGCCAGCAGTTATCCGGGGGATGAAGCTTTCTTT
few | TRBJ2-7 | . | TRBV21-1 | CASSKGERGLIAGTYEQYF | TGTGCCAGCAGCAAAGGGGAAAGGGGCCTGATAGCGGGTACCTACGAGCAGTACTTC
. | TRBJ1-5 | . | TRBV21-1 | CASSKRYGRLDSNQPQHF | TGTGCCAGCAGCAAAAGATATGGGAGGCTAGATAGCAATCAGCCCCAGCATTTT
. | TRBJ2-1 | TRBD1 | TRBV27 | CASNQDRVAEQFF | TGTGCCAGCAACCAGGACAGGGTGGCTGAGCAGTTCTTC
. | TRBJ2-7 | . | TRBV5-1 | CASSFGLGDYEQYF | TGCGCCAGCAGCTTCGGACTGGGTGACTACGAGCAGTACTTC
. | TRBJ2-1 | TRBD2 | TRBV7-8 | CASSLVVVGTSAHNEQFF | TGTGCCAGCAGCTTAGTGGTAGTTGGGACTAGCGCACATAATGAGCAGTTCTTC
few | TRBJ2-7 | . | TRBV5-1 | CASSLVSVAYEQYF | TGCGCCAGCAGCCTGGTTTCGGTAGCCTACGAGCAGTACTTC
. | TRBJ2-7 | TRBD2 | TRBV27 | CASSLLAGDNEQYF | TGTGCCAGCAGTTTATTGGCGGGAGACAACGAGCAGTACTTC
. | TRBJ2-1 | TRBD2 | TRBV6-1 | CASSFGTTLYNEQFF | TGTGCCAGCAGCTTCGGGACTACACTCTACAATGAGCAGTTCTTC
. | TRBJ2-1 | . | TRBV6-1 | CASSEAGRSYNEQFF | TGTGCCAGCAGTGAAGCCGGGAGATCCTACAATGAGCAGTTCTTC
. | TRBJ1-1 | . | TRBV6-5 | CASHEGNTEAFF | TGTGCCAGCCATGAGGGGAACACTGAAGCTTTCTTT
. | TRBJ2-7 | TRBD1 | TRBV10-3 | CAIAGTGSGEQYF | TGTGCCATCGCTGGGACAGGGAGTGGCGAGCAGTACTTC
. | TRBJ1-2 | TRBD1 | TRBV2 | CASSELGTGLNYGYTF | TGTGCCAGCAGTGAACTGGGGACAGGGCTGAACTATGGCTACACCTTC
. | TRBJ2-7 | . | TRBV9 | CASSVATGWEQYF | TGTGCCAGCAGCGTAGCAACAGGGTGGGAGCAGTACTTC
. | TRBJ2-7 | . | TRBV30 | CATWSIPSYEQYF | TGTGCCACCTGGAGTATCCCGTCATACGAGCAGTACTTC
. | TRBJ1-2 | TRBD1 | TRBV4-1 | CASTTGRGYTF | TGCGCCAGTACGACAGGGCGAGGCTACACCTTC
. | TRBJ2-1 | TRBD1 | TRBV9 | CASSPFGQGVNNEQFF | TGTGCCAGCAGCCCTTTCGGACAGGGTGTCAACAATGAGCAGTTCTTC
. | TRBJ2-7 | TRBD1 | TRBV5-1 | CASSLDGTGNEQYF | TGCGCCAGCAGCTTGGACGGGACAGGGAACGAGCAGTACTTC
. | TRBJ1-1 | . | TRBV5-1 | CASSMGGVGDTEAFF | TGCGCCAGCAGCATGGGGGGGGTTGGGGACACTGAAGCTTTCTTT
. | TRBJ1-2 | TRBD1 | TRBV5-6 | CASSSRQGALMSRGYTF | TGTGCCAGCAGCTCGCGGCAGGGGGCGCTGATGTCACGTGGCTACACCTTC
. | TRBJ2-7 | TRBD2 | TRBV30 | CAWSVRTSWPEQYF | TGTGCCTGGAGTGTACGGACTAGCTGGCCCGAGCAGTACTTC
. | TRBJ2-2 | TRBD1 | TRBV5-1 | CASSGTGRAGELFF | TGCGCCAGCAGCGGGACAGGGAGGGCCGGGGAGCTGTTTTTT
. | TRBJ1-2 | . | TRBV7-2 | CASSFYLESDYGYTF | TGTGCCAGCAGCTTCTACTTGGAGTCGGACTATGGCTACACCTTC
once | TRBJ2-7 | . | TRBV29-1 | CSGFRGSEQYF | TGCAGCGGTTTTAGGGGTAGCGAGCAGTACTTC
. | TRBJ1-4 | TRBD1 | TRBV27 | CASSPWTGGKLFF | TGTGCCAGCAGTCCCTGGACAGGGGGAAAACTGTTTTTT
few | TRBJ1-1 | TRBD1 | TRBV27 | CASSSPTGGPRNTEAFF | TGCGCCAGCAGTTCCCCGACAGGGGGCCCGAGGAACACTGAAGCTTTCTTT
. | TRBJ2-3 | . | TRBV27 | CASSFERVTDTQYF | TGTGCCAGCAGTTTCGAGCGGGTCACAGATACGCAGTATTTT
. | TRBJ2-1 | . | TRBV7-9 | CASSFTETSNEQFF | TGTGCCAGCAGCTTTACCGAGACTAGCAATGAGCAGTTCTTC
. | TRBJ2-3 | TRBD2 | TRBV9 | CASSVGTSGVADTQYF | TGTGCCAGCAGCGTAGGGACTAGCGGGGTGGCAGATACGCAGTATTTT
once | TRBJ2-7 | TRBD1 | TRBV7-6 | CASSPDRGLNEQYF | TGTGCCAGCAGTCCCGACAGGGGGCTAAACGAGCAGTACTTC
. | TRBJ2-7 | TRBD2 | TRBV7-9 | CASSFSGIGSYEQYF | TGTGCCAGCAGTTTTAGCGGGATAGGGTCCTACGAGCAGTACTTC
. | TRBJ2-5 | TRBD2 | TRBV10-3 | CAIRGTSGSVKTQYF | TGTGCCATCAGGGGGACTAGCGGGAGTGTAAAGACCCAGTACTTC